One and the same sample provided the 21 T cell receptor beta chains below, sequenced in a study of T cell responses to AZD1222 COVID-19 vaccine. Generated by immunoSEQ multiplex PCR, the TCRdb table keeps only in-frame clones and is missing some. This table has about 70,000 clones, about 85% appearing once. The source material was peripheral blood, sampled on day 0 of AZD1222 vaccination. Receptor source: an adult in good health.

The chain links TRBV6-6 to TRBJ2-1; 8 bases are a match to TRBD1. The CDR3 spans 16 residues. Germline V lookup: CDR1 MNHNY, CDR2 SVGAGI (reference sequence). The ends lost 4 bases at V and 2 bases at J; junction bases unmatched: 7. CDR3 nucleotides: TGTGCCAGCAGTTCGTTCGGACAGGGCCCCTACAATGAGCAGTTCTTC. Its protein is CASSSFGQGPYNEQFF.

This CDR3 reads CASDEDRVFGNTIYF. The CDR3, as DNA: TGTGCCAGCGACGAGGACAGGGTGTTTGGAAACACCATATATTTT. V usage is TRBV6-5 and J usage is TRBJ1-3; 8 nucleotides agree with TRBD1. There are 15 residues in the CDR3. Per the germline V gene, CDR1 is MNHEY and CDR2 is SVGAGI. Unmatched junction bases numbered 9, after V lost 8 bases and J lost 3 bases.

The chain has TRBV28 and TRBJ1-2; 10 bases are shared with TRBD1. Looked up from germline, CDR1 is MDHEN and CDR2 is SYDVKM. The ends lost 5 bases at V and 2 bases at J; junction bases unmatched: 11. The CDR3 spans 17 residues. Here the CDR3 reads CASSPSILGQGNYGYTF. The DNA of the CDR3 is TGTGCCAGCAGTCCCTCCATCCTGGGACAGGGGAACTATGGCTACACCTTC.

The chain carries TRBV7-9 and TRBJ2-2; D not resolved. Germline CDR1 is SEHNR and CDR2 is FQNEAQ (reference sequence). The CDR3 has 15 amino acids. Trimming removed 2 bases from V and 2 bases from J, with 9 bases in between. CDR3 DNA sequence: TGTGCCAGCAGCTTAATTCCATCAAACACCGGGGAGCTGTTTTTT. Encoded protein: CASSLIPSNTGELFF.

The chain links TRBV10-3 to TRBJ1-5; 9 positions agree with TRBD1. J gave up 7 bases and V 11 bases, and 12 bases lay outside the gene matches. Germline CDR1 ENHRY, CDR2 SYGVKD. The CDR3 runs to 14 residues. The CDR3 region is CASRDRVGGQPQHF. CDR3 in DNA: TGTGCCTCCCGGGACAGGGTTGGAGGGCAGCCCCAGCATTTT.

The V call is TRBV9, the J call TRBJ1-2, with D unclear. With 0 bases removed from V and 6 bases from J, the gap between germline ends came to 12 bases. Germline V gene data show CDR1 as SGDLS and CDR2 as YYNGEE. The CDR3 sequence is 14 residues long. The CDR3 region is CASSVDPNAHGYTF. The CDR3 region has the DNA TGTGCCAGCAGCGTAGACCCCAACGCCCATGGCTACACCTTC.

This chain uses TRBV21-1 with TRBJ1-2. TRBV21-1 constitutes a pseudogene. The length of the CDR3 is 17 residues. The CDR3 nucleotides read TGTGCCAGCAGCAAAATTTCCTTGAGGGGCTTTGGCTATGGCTACACCTTC. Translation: CASSKISLRGFGYGYTF.

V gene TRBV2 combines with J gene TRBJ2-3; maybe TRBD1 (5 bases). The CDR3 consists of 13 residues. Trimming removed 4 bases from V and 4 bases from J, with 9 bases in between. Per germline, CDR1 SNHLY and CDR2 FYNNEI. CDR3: CASSGAGPDTQYF. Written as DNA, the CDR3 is TGTGCCAGCAGTGGGGCAGGGCCAGATACGCAGTATTTT.

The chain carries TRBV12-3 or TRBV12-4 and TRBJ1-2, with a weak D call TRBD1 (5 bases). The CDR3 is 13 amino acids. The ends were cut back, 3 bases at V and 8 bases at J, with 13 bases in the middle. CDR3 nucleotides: TGTGCCAGCAGTTTGATAGGGGTGGGCGGCTACACCTTC. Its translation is CASSLIGVGGYTF.

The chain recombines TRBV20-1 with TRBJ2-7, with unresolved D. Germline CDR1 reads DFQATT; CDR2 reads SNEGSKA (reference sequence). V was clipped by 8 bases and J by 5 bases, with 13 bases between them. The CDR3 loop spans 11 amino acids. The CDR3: CSPQAFNEQYF. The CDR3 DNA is TGCAGTCCTCAGGCGTTTAACGAGCAGTACTTC.

This CDR3 is CASSLFGGVDEQYF. CDR3 in DNA: TGCGCCAGCAGCTTGTTCGGGGGGGTAGACGAGCAGTACTTC. The V call is TRBV5-1, the J call TRBJ2-7; TRBD2 matches at 8 bases. V lost 1 base and J lost 5; bases outside the gene matches: 5. Germline CDR1 and CDR2: SGHRS and YFSETQ. This CDR3 spans 14 amino acids.

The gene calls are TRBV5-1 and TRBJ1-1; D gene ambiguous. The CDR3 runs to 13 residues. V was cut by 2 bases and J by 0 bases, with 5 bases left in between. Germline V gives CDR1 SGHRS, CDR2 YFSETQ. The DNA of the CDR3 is TGCGCCAGCAGCTTTACACTGAACACTGAAGCTTTCTTT. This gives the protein CASSFTLNTEAFF.

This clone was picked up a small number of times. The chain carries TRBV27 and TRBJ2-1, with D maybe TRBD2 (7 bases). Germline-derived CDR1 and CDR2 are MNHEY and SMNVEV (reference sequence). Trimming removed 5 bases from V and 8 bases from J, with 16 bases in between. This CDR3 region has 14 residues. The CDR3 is CASSTRLGGDEQFF. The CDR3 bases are TGTGCCAGCAGTACGCGACTAGGGGGGGATGAGCAGTTCTTC.

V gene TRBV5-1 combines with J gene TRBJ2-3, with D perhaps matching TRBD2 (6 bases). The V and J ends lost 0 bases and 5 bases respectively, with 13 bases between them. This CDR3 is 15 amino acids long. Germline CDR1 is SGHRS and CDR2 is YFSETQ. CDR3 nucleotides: TGCGCCAGCAGCTTGGAAGGCGGGGAAGGAGATACGCAGTATTTT. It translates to CASSLEGGEGDTQYF.

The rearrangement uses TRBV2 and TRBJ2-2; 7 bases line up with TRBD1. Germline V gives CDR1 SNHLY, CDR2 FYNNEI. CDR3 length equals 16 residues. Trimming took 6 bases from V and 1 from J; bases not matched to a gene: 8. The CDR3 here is CASSGPNRGNTGELFF. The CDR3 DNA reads TGTGCCAGCAGCGGCCCTAACAGGGGGAACACCGGGGAGCTGTTTTTT.

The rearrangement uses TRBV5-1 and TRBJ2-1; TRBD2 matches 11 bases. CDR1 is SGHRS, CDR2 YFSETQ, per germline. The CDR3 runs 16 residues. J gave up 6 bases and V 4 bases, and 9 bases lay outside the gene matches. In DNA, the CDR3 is TGCGCCAGCAGCGAGAGGACTAGCGGGTTATTCAATGAGCAGTTCTTC. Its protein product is CASSERTSGLFNEQFF. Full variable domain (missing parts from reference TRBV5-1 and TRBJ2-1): KAGVTQTPRYLIKTRGQQVTLSCSPISGHRSVSWYQQTPGQGLQFLFEYFSETQRNKGNFPGRFSGRQFSNSRSEMNVSTLELGDSALYLCASSERTSGLFNEQFFGPGTRLTVL.

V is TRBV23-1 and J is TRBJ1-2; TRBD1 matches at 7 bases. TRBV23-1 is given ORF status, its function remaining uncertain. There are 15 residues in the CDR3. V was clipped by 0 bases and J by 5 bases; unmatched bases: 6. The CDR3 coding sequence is TGCGCCAGCAGTCAATCGATGGAGACAGGGTATGGCTACACCTTC. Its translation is CASSQSMETGYGYTF.

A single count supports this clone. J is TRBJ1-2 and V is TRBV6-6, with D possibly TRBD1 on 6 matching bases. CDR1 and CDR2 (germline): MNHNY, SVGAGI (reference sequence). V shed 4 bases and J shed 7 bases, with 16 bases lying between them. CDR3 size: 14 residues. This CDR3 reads CASSSPMAGVGYTF. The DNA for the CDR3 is TGTGCCAGCAGTTCCCCGATGGCAGGGGTTGGCTACACCTTC.

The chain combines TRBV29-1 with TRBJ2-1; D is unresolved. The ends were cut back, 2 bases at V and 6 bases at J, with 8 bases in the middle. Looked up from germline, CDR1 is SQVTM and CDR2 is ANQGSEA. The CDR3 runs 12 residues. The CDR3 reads CSVERAVNEQFF. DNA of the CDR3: TGCAGCGTTGAAAGGGCGGTCAATGAGCAGTTCTTC.

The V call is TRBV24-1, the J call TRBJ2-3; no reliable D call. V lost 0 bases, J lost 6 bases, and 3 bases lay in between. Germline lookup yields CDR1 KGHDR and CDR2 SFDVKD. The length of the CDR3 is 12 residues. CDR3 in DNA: TGTGCCACCAGTGATTTGTATGATACGCAGTATTTT. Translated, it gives CATSDLYDTQYF.

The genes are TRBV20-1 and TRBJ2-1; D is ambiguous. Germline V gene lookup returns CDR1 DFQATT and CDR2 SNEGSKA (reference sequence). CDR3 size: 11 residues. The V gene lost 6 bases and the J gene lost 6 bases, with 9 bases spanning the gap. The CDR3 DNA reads TGCAGTGCCAAGTCACTCAATGAGCAGTTCTTC. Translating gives CSAKSLNEQFF.